This section outlines one T cell receptor beta chain sequence together with its context. TCRdb processed the RT-PCR reads anew with MiXCR; each CDR3 protein has one entry. The sample contains about 680,000 distinct CDR3 sequences, around 14% of which appear only once. CDR3 length equals 15 residues. V was trimmed by 3 bases and J by 1 base, leaving 13 bases between them. Germline V gene lookup returns CDR1 SGHRS and CDR2 YFSETQ. This chain uses TRBV5-1 with TRBJ1-1, with D unresolved. This sequence was found in a female donor in good health, serving as a healthy control. The sample was memory CD4+ T cells from blood. CDR3 residues: CASSSRADRNTEAFF. In nucleotides, the CDR3 is TGCGCCAGCAGCTCCCGTGCGGATCGGAACACTGAAGCTTTCTTT. Together with reference TRBV5-1 and TRBJ1-1, the CDR3 gives the full variable domain: KAGVTQTPRYLIKTRGQQVTLSCSPISGHRSVSWYQQTPGQGLQFLFEYFSETQRNKGNFPGRFSGRQFSNSRSEMNVSTLELGDSALYLCASSSRADRNTEAFFGQGTRLTVV.